The present TCR beta chain was sequenced within a study of T cells and copy number aberrations in small-cell lung cancer. The assay was immunoSEQ multiplex PCR, and TCRdb's table has in-frame clones only and misses some. This sample carries some 3,100 clones, 90% of them seen once, and the ten largest clones take 4.5% to 5.5%. Collected at least 2 cm from the tumor margin, the adjacent lung showed no malignant cells. Regarding this clone: Its antigen is unknown.

Overall study findings and caveats: Adjacent lung showed higher T-cell richness and clonality than tumors; density difference nonsignificant. Due to few samples, these findings require validation.

The CDR3 runs 13 residues. Trimming shortened V by 2 bases and J by 5 bases, and 12 bases separated the two germline ends. Germline assignment: CDR1 GTSNPN and CDR2 SVGIG (reference sequence). The TCR was taken from a man aged 45-60 years with small cell lung cancer. The sample comprised normal tissue next to the tumor. The chain carries TRBV30 and TRBJ1-1, with D tentatively TRBD1 (5 bases). CDR3: CAWSLAGKTEAFF. CDR3 in DNA: TGTGCCTGGAGTTTGGCAGGGAAAACTGAAGCTTTCTTT.